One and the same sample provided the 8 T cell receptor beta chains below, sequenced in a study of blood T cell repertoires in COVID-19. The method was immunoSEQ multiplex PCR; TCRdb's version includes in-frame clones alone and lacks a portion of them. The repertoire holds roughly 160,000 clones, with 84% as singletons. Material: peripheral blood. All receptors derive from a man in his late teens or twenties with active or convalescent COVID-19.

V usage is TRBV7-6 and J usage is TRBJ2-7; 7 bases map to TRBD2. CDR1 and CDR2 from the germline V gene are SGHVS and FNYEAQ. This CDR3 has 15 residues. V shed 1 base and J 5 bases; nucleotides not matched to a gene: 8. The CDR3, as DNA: TGTGCCAGCAGCTTAGGACTAGCCCCAATGGACGAGCAGTACTTC. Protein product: CASSLGLAPMDEQYF.

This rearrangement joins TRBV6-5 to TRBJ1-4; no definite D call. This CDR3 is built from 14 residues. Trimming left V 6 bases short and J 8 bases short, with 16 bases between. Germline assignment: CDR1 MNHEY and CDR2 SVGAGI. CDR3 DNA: TGTGCCAGCAGAGCGCAGTGGGTTGGAGAAAAACTGTTTTTT. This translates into CASRAQWVGEKLFF.

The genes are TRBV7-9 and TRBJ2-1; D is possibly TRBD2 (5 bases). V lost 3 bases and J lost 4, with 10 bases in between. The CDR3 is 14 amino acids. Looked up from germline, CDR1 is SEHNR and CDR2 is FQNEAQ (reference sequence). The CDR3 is CASSFTDFYNEQFF. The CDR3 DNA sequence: TGTGCCAGCAGCTTTACGGACTTTTACAATGAGCAGTTCTTC.

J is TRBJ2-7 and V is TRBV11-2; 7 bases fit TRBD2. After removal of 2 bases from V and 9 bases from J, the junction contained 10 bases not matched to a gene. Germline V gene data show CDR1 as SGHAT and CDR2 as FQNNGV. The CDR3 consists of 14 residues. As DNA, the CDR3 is TGTGCCAGCAGCTTAACTAGCGAGCCGAGGGGGCAGTACTTC. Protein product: CASSLTSEPRGQYF.

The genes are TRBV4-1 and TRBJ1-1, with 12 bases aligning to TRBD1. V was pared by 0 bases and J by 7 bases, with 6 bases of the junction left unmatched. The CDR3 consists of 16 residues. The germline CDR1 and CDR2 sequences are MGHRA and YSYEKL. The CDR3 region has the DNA TGCGCCAGCAGCCAAGAGGGACAGGGGGCTTCTAATGAAGCTTTCTTT. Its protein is CASSQEGQGASNEAFF.

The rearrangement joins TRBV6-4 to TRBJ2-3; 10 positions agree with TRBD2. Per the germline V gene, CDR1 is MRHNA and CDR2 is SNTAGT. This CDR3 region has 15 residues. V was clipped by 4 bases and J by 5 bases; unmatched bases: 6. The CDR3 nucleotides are TGTGCCAGCAGTGTTGTAGCGGGAGGCAGAGATACGCAGTATTTT. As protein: CASSVVAGGRDTQYF.

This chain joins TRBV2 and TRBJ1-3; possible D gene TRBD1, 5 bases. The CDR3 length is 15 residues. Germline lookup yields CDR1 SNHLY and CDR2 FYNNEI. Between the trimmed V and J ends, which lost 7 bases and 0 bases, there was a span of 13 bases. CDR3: CASKTEIPSGNTIYF. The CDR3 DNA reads TGTGCCAGCAAGACAGAAATACCCTCTGGAAACACCATATATTTT.

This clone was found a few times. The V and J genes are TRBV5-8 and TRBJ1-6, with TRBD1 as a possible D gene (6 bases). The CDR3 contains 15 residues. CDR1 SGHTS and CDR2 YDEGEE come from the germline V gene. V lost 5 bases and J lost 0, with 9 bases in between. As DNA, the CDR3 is TGTGCCAGCAGAGCCAGGGGCTCCTATAATTCACCCCTCCACTTT. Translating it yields CASRARGSYNSPLHF.